The T cell receptor beta chain described here comes from a study of blood T cell repertoires in COVID-19. Study processing details: For nucleated cells, counts were estimated from reference gene primer amplification. The assay was immunoSEQ multiplex PCR, and TCRdb's table has in-frame clones only and misses some. V, J and clone size were drawn from that table, and D and trimming were deduced from the DNA. The data contain 310,000 or so clones, about 88% of them seen just once; the ten biggest clones take up 9.5%. CDR1 is SEHNR, CDR2 FQNEAQ, per germline (reference sequence). The CDR3 length is 15 residues. Trimming removed 5 bases at V and 0 bases at J, with 14 bases between. Recruitment covered 20 to 25 US areas and drew participants whose ages spanned roughly 18 to 100 years. Each participant's cohort was designated according to participant-reported clinical history. Resolution of symptoms, clearance, or two negative PCRs was present in recovered Cohort 3 donors.

The sample comprised PBMCs or T cells enriched from blood (not recorded which). This receptor was taken from a woman aged 35 to 49 who had recovered from COVID-19. The chain uses TRBV7-9 and TRBJ2-7; weak D call: TRBD1 (6 bases). DNA for the CDR3: TGTGCCAGCAGCGCCCCCGGGACACACTCCTACGAGCAGTACTTC. Protein sequence: CASSAPGTHSYEQYF.